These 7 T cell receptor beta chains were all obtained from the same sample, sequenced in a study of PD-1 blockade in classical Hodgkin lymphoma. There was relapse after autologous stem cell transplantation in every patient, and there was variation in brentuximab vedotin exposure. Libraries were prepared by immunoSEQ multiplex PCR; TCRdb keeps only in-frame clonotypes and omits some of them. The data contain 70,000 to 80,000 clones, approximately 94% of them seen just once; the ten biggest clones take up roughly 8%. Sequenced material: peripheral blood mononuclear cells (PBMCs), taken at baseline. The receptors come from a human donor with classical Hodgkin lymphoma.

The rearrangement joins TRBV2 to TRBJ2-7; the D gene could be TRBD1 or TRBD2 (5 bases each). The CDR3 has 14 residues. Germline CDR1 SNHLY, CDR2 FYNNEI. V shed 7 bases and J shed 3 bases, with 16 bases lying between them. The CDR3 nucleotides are TGTGCCAGCAAGTCGAGGGGAAGTCTCTACGAGCAGTACTTC. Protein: CASKSRGSLYEQYF.

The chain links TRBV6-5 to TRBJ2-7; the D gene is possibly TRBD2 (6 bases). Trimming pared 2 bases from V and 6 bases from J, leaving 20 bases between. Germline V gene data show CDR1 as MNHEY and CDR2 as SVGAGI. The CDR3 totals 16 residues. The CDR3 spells CASSYGRLVEGSEQYF. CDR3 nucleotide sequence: TGTGCCAGCAGTTACGGAAGACTAGTTGAGGGCTCCGAGCAGTACTTC.

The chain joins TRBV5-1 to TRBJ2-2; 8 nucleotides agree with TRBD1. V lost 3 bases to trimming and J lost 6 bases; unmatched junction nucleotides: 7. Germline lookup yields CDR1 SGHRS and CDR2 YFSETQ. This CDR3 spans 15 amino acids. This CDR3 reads CASSSSTGESGELFF. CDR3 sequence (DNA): TGCGCCAGCAGCTCCTCGACAGGGGAGTCCGGGGAGCTGTTTTTT.

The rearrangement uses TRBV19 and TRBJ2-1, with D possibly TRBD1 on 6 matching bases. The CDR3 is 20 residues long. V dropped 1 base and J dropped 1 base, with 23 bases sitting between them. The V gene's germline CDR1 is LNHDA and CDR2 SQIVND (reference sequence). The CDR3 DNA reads TGTGCCAGTAGTATAGGGTTCGACAGGTACACGCAGGGGTCCTACAATGAGCAGTTCTTC. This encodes CASSIGFDRYTQGSYNEQFF.

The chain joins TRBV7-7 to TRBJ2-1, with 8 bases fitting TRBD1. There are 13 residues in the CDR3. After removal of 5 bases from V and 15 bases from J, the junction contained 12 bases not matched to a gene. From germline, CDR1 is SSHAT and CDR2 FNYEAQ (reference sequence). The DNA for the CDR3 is TGTGCCAGCAGCCCCTTTGGCGGGACAGGTCTGTTCTTC. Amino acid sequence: CASSPFGGTGLFF.

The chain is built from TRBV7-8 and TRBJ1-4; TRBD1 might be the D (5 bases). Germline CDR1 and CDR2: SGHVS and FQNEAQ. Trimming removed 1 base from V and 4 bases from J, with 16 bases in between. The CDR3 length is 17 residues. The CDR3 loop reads CASSLEGRRAYNEKLFF. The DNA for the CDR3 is TGTGCCAGCAGCTTAGAGGGGCGGAGGGCCTATAATGAAAAACTGTTTTTT.

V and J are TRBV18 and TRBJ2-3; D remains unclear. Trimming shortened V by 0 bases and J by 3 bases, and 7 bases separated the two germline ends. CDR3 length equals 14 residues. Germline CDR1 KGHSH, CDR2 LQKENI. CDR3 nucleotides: TGTGCCAGCTCACCACCGAGCACGACAGATACGCAGTATTTT. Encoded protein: CASSPPSTTDTQYF.